Below, 17 T cell receptor beta chains from the same sample are listed, as sequenced in a study of OX40 agonist ivuxolimab in advanced cancers. Sequenced by immunoSEQ multiplex PCR; TCRdb stores in-frame clones only, minus some. The repertoire holds roughly 71,000 clones, 88% seen once, with more than 0.85% in the top ten. The sample consisted of CD4+ or CD8+ T cells sorted from blood, taken in a trial of the OX40 agonist ivuxolimab. The receptors were sampled from an adult with an advanced solid tumor such as melanoma, head and neck, liver or kidney cancer.

V usage is TRBV5-1 and J usage is TRBJ2-7; D call uncertain. The V gene's germline CDR1 is SGHRS and CDR2 YFSETQ. The germline V and J ends were trimmed by 2 bases and 1 base, with 10 bases remaining between them. The CDR3 is 14 residues long. This chain's CDR3 is CASSFYGESYEQYF. The CDR3 DNA reads as TGCGCCAGCAGCTTCTATGGGGAATCCTACGAGCAGTACTTC.

The CDR3 coding sequence is TGTGCCAGCGGCCCACGGACACCAACCTACGAGCAGTACTTC. It encodes CASGPRTPTYEQYF. This chain uses TRBV6-5 with TRBJ2-7, with D perhaps matching TRBD1 (5 bases). The V gene lost 8 bases and the J gene lost 2 bases, with 16 bases spanning the gap. This CDR3 region has 14 residues. The germline V gene encodes CDR1 MNHEY and CDR2 SVGAGI.

In its sample, this clone was seen once. This sequence joins TRBV27 and TRBJ2-6, with 7 nucleotides matching TRBD1. The CDR3 totals 15 residues. Germline V gene lookup returns CDR1 MNHEY and CDR2 SMNVEV (reference sequence). With V trimmed by 6 bases and J by 4 bases, 6 bases remained unmatched. The DNA of the CDR3 is TGTGCCAGCAGGCTACAGGGGAAAGGGGCCAACGTCCTGACTTTC. Residues: CASRLQGKGANVLTF. The whole variable domain, remainder taken from reference TRBV27 and TRBJ2-6, is EAQVTQNPRYLITVTGKKLTVTCSQNMNHEYMSWYRQDPGLGLRQIYYSMNVEVTDKGDVPEGYKVSRKEKRNFPLILESPSPNQTSLYFCASRLQGKGANVLTFGAGSRLTVL.

V and J are TRBV6-1 and TRBJ1-1; no reliable D call. The V and J ends lost 5 bases and 1 base respectively, with 11 bases between them. Germline CDR1 reads MNHNS; CDR2 reads SASEGT. This CDR3 has 14 amino acids. The CDR3 region is CASSPERANTEAFF. The CDR3 coding sequence is TGTGCCAGCAGTCCAGAGAGGGCGAACACTGAAGCTTTCTTT.

This clone has only a few counts. The gene calls are TRBV19 and TRBJ1-5; 7 bases agree with TRBD1. The CDR3 has 12 residues. From germline, CDR1 is LNHDA and CDR2 SQIVND (reference sequence). J lost 6 bases, V lost 10 bases, and 6 bases had no gene match. The CDR3 bases are TGTGCCATAGGGGGGACAGCTCAGCCCCAGCATTTT. This encodes CAIGGTAQPQHF.

This chain uses TRBV7-9 with TRBJ1-2; D possibly corresponds to TRBD1 (6 bases). With 1 base removed from V and 5 bases from J, the gap between germline ends came to 8 bases. This CDR3 has 13 residues. CDR1 and CDR2 from the germline V gene are SEHNR and FQNEAQ (reference sequence). CDR3 DNA sequence: TGTGCCAGCAGCTTAGAGAGGGGGTATGGCTACACCTTC. It translates to CASSLERGYGYTF.

A single count supports this clone. This rearrangement joins TRBV7-7 to TRBJ2-2; D tentatively fits TRBD1 or TRBD2 (5 bases each). The CDR3 runs 15 residues. Trimming removed 1 base from V and 4 bases from J, with 10 bases in between. CDR1 is SSHAT and CDR2 is FNYEAQ in the germline V gene (reference sequence). CDR3 sequence (DNA): TGTGCCAGCAGCTTAGAGTGGGGGAGCACCGGGGAGCTGTTTTTT. Translating gives CASSLEWGSTGELFF.

The V and J genes are TRBV5-6 and TRBJ1-1; the match to TRBD1 covers 9 bases. The V and J ends lost 2 bases and 7 bases, in that order; junction bases with no gene match: 12. CDR1 and CDR2 from the germline V gene are SGHDT and YYEEEE. CDR3 length: 16 amino acids. The CDR3 loop is CASSFRTGGGGVEAFF. The CDR3 nucleotides read TGTGCCAGCAGCTTTAGAACAGGGGGCGGTGGTGTTGAAGCTTTCTTT.

This chain joins TRBV28 and TRBJ2-7; either TRBD1 or TRBD2 may fit D (5 bases each). This CDR3 is built from 15 residues. Germline CDR1 MDHEN, CDR2 SYDVKM. With 7 bases removed from V and 6 bases from J, the gap between germline ends came to 22 bases. In DNA form, the CDR3 reads TGTGCCAGCACTCCATCCGGGGCAGCCCAAGGCGAGCAGTACTTC. It yields the protein CASTPSGAAQGEQYF. Full variable domain (outside the CDR3, taken from reference TRBV28 and TRBJ2-7): DVKVTQSSRYLVKRTGEKVFLECVQDMDHENMFWYRQDPGLGLRLIYFSYDVKMKEKGDIPEGYSVSREKKERFSLILESASTNQTSMYLCASTPSGAAQGEQYFGPGTRLTVT.

This rearrangement joins TRBV18 to TRBJ1-1; D may be TRBD1 (6 bases). Trimming left V 1 base short and J 0 bases short, with 12 bases between. The CDR3 spans 16 residues. CDR1 and CDR2 from the germline V gene are KGHSH and LQKENI. The CDR3 loop reads CASSPQEGGMNTEAFF. The CDR3 coding sequence is TGTGCCAGCTCACCACAGGAGGGGGGGATGAACACTGAAGCTTTCTTT.

This clone was seen a few times. The sample has other DNA sequences that encode this CDR3 too. This chain connects TRBV6-6 to TRBJ1-1; D is unresolved. This CDR3 comprises 13 residues. The ends were cut back, 4 bases at V and 3 bases at J, with 9 bases in the middle. The V gene's germline CDR1 is MNHNY and CDR2 SVGAGI (reference sequence). The CDR3 DNA reads TGTGCCAGCAGTTCCTTGGGCGACACTGAAGCTTTCTTT. Protein: CASSSLGDTEAFF.

The genes are TRBV5-1 and TRBJ1-6; unclear D gene. V lost 0 bases and J 7 bases, leaving 8 bases between the germline ends. The CDR3 totals 14 residues. The V gene's germline CDR1 is SGHRS and CDR2 YFSETQ. The CDR3 protein is CASSLGQKNSPLHF. The CDR3 nucleotides are TGCGCCAGCAGCTTGGGGCAGAAAAATTCACCCCTCCACTTT.

The chain joins TRBV28 to TRBJ1-2; D is perhaps TRBD1 (6 bases). Between the trimmed V and J ends, which lost 5 bases and 5 bases, there was a span of 18 bases. The CDR3 extends over 15 amino acids. The germline gives CDR1 MDHEN, CDR2 SYDVKM. CDR3 in DNA: TGTGCCAGCAGTCTCCTGGGAGGGGGTGTTTATGGCTACACCTTC. It translates to CASSLLGGGVYGYTF.

The chain combines TRBV7-9 with TRBJ1-2; TRBD1 agrees at 9 bases. The germline gives CDR1 SEHNR, CDR2 FQNEAQ (reference sequence). The trim removed 0 bases at V and 7 bases at J, leaving 3 bases unmatched. This CDR3 is built from 14 residues. This CDR3 reads CASSLAGQGSGYTF. CDR3 nucleotide sequence: TGTGCCAGCAGCTTAGCGGGACAGGGTAGTGGCTACACCTTC.

This clone was observed a handful of times. The chain joins TRBV2 to TRBJ1-5, with 7 bases matching TRBD1. From germline, CDR1 is SNHLY and CDR2 FYNNEI. The CDR3 contains 13 residues. Germline trimming cut 6 bases from V and 4 bases from J; bases unmatched to any gene: 3. CDR3: CASSSQGNQPQHF. CDR3 nucleotide sequence: TGTGCCAGCAGCTCACAGGGGAATCAGCCCCAGCATTTT. Based on the CDR3 plus reference TRBV2 and TRBJ1-5, the full variable domain is EPEVTQTPSHQVTQMGQEVILRCVPISNHLYFYWYRQILGQKVEFLVSFYNNEISEKSEIFDDQFSVERPDGSNFTLKIRSTKLEDSAMYFCASSSQGNQPQHFGDGTRLSIL.

This chain uses TRBV7-2 with TRBJ2-1; D possibly uses TRBD1 or TRBD2 (5 bases each). Trimming pared 2 bases from V and 4 bases from J, leaving 12 bases between. The CDR3 runs 15 residues. Germline CDR1 is SGHTA and CDR2 is FQGNSA. The CDR3 DNA sequence: TGTGCCAGCAGCTTAATCGGGGCCTCGTACAATGAGCAGTTCTTC. It translates to CASSLIGASYNEQFF.

The V gene is TRBV29-1, the J gene TRBJ1-1; D not resolved. The CDR3 extends over 14 amino acids. Between the trimmed V and J ends, which lost 8 bases and 5 bases, there was a span of 21 bases. Looked up from germline, CDR1 is SQVTM and CDR2 is ANQGSEA. The CDR3 here is CSRCGRPAGTEAFF. CDR3 nucleotides: TGCAGCCGATGCGGCCGACCCGCTGGGACTGAAGCTTTCTTT.